This TCR beta chain was obtained from a study of cytomegalovirus exposure and HLA in healthy donors. Study background: Within the Caucasian-associated ancestry cluster were around 80% of the 398 genotyped donors.

The PCR used 60 Vbeta and 13 Jbeta primers. Only in-frame clones appear in the TCRdb table, and some are missing; sequencing was by immunoSEQ multiplex PCR. Of almost 200,000 clones listed, roughly 77% are singletons. This CDR3 contains 15 residues. The J segment lost 2 bases and the V segment lost 5 bases, leaving 5 bases of the junction unmatched. CDR1 is SGHTA, CDR2 FQGNSA, per germline. The gene calls are TRBV7-2 and TRBJ1-5; 8 nucleotides align to TRBD1. The sequence came from a male donor in good health and CMV-seropositive. The source material was PBMCs. The CDR3: CASSPDRAGNQPQHF. The CDR3 region has the DNA TGTGCCAGCAGCCCGGACAGGGCTGGCAATCAGCCCCAGCATTTT. Complete variable domain (other parts from reference TRBV7-2 and TRBJ1-5): GAGVSQSPSNKVTEKGKDVELRCDPISGHTALYWYRQSLGQGLEFLIYFQGNSAPDKSGLPSDRFSAERTGGSVSTLTIQRTQQEDSAVYLCASSPDRAGNQPQHFGDGTRLSIL.